One and the same sample provided the 26 T cell receptor beta chains below, sequenced in a study of T cells in localized non-small cell lung cancer (dated by TCRdb to about 2020). The library was made by the immunoSEQ multiplex PCR assay. As stored in TCRdb, this immuneACCESS dataset retains in-frame rearrangements with V and J assigned. A fraction of the clones does not appear; measured against another copy, unresolved V genes explain less than half of the discrepancy, and the remainder lacks a known reason. The sample yields around 78,000 clones; 88% were counted once. The ten largest clones capture around 20% of the sample. Material: peripheral blood, obtained before any cancer treatment. These receptors were obtained from a woman aged 40-69 years with stage I squamous cell lung carcinoma.

This chain joins TRBV19 and TRBJ1-5; no definite D call. This CDR3 is 15 amino acids long. Germline V gives CDR1 LNHDA, CDR2 SQIVND (reference sequence). Between the trimmed V and J ends, which lost 3 bases and 0 bases, there was a span of 9 bases. In nucleotides, the CDR3 is TGTGCCAGTAGTATTGAAGGGCTTAGCAATCAGCCCCAGCATTTT. Protein sequence: CASSIEGLSNQPQHF.

Here the CDR3 reads CASSVAGDQPQHF. The CDR3 DNA reads as TGTGCCAGCAGCGTAGCAGGGGATCAGCCCCAGCATTTT. This chain connects TRBV9 to TRBJ1-5, with D possibly being TRBD1 (6 bases). From germline, CDR1 is SGDLS and CDR2 YYNGEE. Trimming stripped 0 bases from V and 5 bases from J, with 6 bases between. This CDR3 is 13 amino acids long.

CDR3 nucleotide sequence: TGTGCCAGCAGTCGGTTTGGTCAGCCCCAGCATTTT. Translated: CASSRFGQPQHF. This sequence joins TRBV28 and TRBJ1-5; D call uncertain. The CDR3 sequence is 12 residues long. Germline assignment: CDR1 MDHEN and CDR2 SYDVKM. V lost 5 bases and J lost 6, with 8 bases in between.

The V and J genes are TRBV7-9 and TRBJ2-1; D might be TRBD1 (6 bases). Trimming shortened V by 6 bases and J by 5 bases, and 11 bases separated the two germline ends. Germline CDR1 reads SEHNR; CDR2 reads FQNEAQ (reference sequence). The CDR3 contains 13 residues. This CDR3 is CASSRNRDNEQFF. The CDR3 DNA sequence: TGTGCCAGCAGTCGGAACAGGGACAATGAGCAGTTCTTC.

V is TRBV4-2 and J is TRBJ1-3, with 9 bases matching TRBD1. Germline-derived CDR1 and CDR2 are LGHNA and YNFKEQ. The CDR3 is made up of 18 amino acids. Trimming cost V 0 bases and J 2 bases; bases outside gene matches: 8. The CDR3 DNA is TGTGCCAGCAGCCAAGATACCCGGGGACAGGGACCTGGAAACACCATATATTTT. The encoded protein is CASSQDTRGQGPGNTIYF.

The rearrangement joins TRBV6-1 to TRBJ2-4; D call uncertain. This CDR3 region has 12 residues. The germline V and J ends were trimmed by 3 bases and 12 bases, with 12 bases remaining between them. Germline-derived CDR1 and CDR2 are MNHNS and SASEGT. As DNA, the CDR3 is TGTGCCAGCAGTGATTTAAGTCCGACTCAGTACTTC. It yields the protein CASSDLSPTQYF.

The gene calls are TRBV7-9 and TRBJ2-2, with D hard to call. V was clipped by 1 base and J by 5 bases, with 20 bases between them. Germline CDR1 SEHNR, CDR2 FQNEAQ (reference sequence). This CDR3 contains 18 residues. CDR3 sequence: CASSLDSFPVPRTGELFF. CDR3 bases: TGTGCCAGCAGCTTAGATTCGTTTCCAGTACCTAGAACCGGGGAGCTGTTTTTT. Drawing the rest from reference TRBV7-9 and TRBJ2-2, the complete variable domain is DTGVSQNPRHKITKRGQNVTFRCDPISEHNRLYWYRQTLGQGPEFLTYFQNEAQLEKSRLLSDRFSAERPKGSFSTLEIQRTEQGDSAMYLCASSLDSFPVPRTGELFFGEGSRLTVL.

This chain connects TRBV4-1 to TRBJ1-2, with D hard to call. Trimming removed 0 bases from V and 2 bases from J, with 10 bases in between. Per germline, CDR1 MGHRA and CDR2 YSYEKL. The CDR3 is made up of 15 amino acids. In DNA, the CDR3 is TGCGCCAGCAGCCAAGATATCGGGGAAAACTATGGCTACACCTTC. Encoded protein: CASSQDIGENYGYTF.

V usage is TRBV2 and J usage is TRBJ1-4; 8 bases agree with TRBD1. Germline CDR1 reads SNHLY; CDR2 reads FYNNEI. V was pared by 6 bases and J by 7 bases, with 10 bases of the junction left unmatched. The CDR3 covers 15 residues. The CDR3 sequence is CASRGWTGRSEKLFF. The CDR3 DNA reads TGTGCCAGCAGGGGATGGACAGGGAGGAGTGAAAAACTGTTTTTT.

This chain joins TRBV5-1 and TRBJ1-4, with D possibly matching TRBD1 (5 bases). The length of the CDR3 is 15 residues. Trimming took off 7 bases at V and 0 bases at J, with 13 bases between the two ends. CDR1 SGHRS and CDR2 YFSETQ come from the germline V gene. This chain's CDR3 is CASRGTETTNEKLFF. The CDR3 DNA is TGCGCCAGCCGGGGGACGGAGACAACTAATGAAAAACTGTTTTTT.

This chain joins TRBV19 and TRBJ2-7, with TRBD1 matching 7 bases. This CDR3 comprises 15 residues. Germline CDR1 LNHDA, CDR2 SQIVND (reference sequence). The junction had 7 bases not matched to a gene; V was cut back by 3 bases and J by 2 bases. In DNA, the CDR3 is TGTGCCAGTAGTATCTCTAGGGGGCAACCCTACGAGCAGTACTTC. Translation: CASSISRGQPYEQYF. The full variable domain, rest sourced from reference TRBV19 and TRBJ2-7, is DGGITQSPKYLFRKEGQNVTLSCEQNLNHDAMYWYRQDPGQGLRLIYYSQIVNDFQKGDIAEGYSVSREKKESFPLTVTSAQKNPTAFYLCASSISRGQPYEQYFGPGTRLTVT.

The chain couples TRBV10-1 to TRBJ2-3; TRBD2 matches at 11 bases. Trimming removed 3 bases from V and 4 bases from J; junction bases left unmatched: 3. CDR3 size: 15 residues. Germline V gene data show CDR1 as WNHNN and CDR2 as SYGVQD (reference sequence). The CDR3 loop reads CASSDTSGGSDTQYF. CDR3 bases: TGCGCCAGCAGTGACACTAGCGGGGGCTCAGATACGCAGTATTTT.

The CDR3 here is CASSYSGQHSNYGYTF. CDR3 sequence (DNA): TGTGCCAGCAGTTACTCGGGACAGCATTCTAACTATGGCTACACCTTC. The gene calls are TRBV6-5 and TRBJ1-2; 7 bases match TRBD1. CDR3 size: 16 residues. The V gene's germline CDR1 is MNHEY and CDR2 SVGAGI. V trimming: 0 bases; J trimming: 0 bases; junction bases outside the gene matches: 4.

The chain uses TRBV5-1 and TRBJ1-2, with 11 bases identical to TRBD1. CDR1 and CDR2 from the germline V gene are SGHRS and YFSETQ. V was clipped by 2 bases and J by 8 bases; unmatched bases: 8. The CDR3 consists of 15 residues. CDR3 DNA sequence: TGCGCCAGCAGCTTTACGGACAGGGGGCTTTCGGGCTACACCTTC. Translated, it gives CASSFTDRGLSGYTF.

The chain employs TRBV9 and TRBJ1-2; D is undetermined. Trimming stripped 1 base from V and 3 bases from J, with 10 bases between. There are 14 residues in the CDR3. CDR1 and CDR2 (germline): SGDLS, YYNGEE. The CDR3 nucleotides read TGTGCCAGCAGCGTAACCCTGGGAGACTATGGCTACACCTTC. Its protein is CASSVTLGDYGYTF.

This CDR3 is CASSVEPRDGNTIYF. The CDR3 DNA is TGTGCCAGCAGCGTAGAGCCAAGGGACGGAAACACCATATATTTT. This chain uses TRBV9 with TRBJ1-3; D is perhaps TRBD1 (5 bases). CDR3 size: 15 residues. Germline V gives CDR1 SGDLS, CDR2 YYNGEE. V was shortened by 0 bases and J by 4 bases, with 11 bases between the two germline ends.

The J gene is TRBJ2-1, the V gene TRBV10-1, with TRBD1 matching 11 bases. Germline V CDR1 and CDR2: WNHNN, SYGVQD (reference sequence). The CDR3 spans 16 residues. The V and J ends lost 5 bases and 4 bases, in that order; junction bases with no gene match: 7. The CDR3 loop is CASSPGTGGGYNEQFF. CDR3 nucleotides: TGCGCCAGCAGTCCCGGGACAGGGGGTGGATACAATGAGCAGTTCTTC.

V is TRBV5-6 and J is TRBJ2-7, with 7 bases fitting TRBD1. CDR1 and CDR2 from the germline V gene are SGHDT and YYEEEE. The CDR3 covers 16 residues. With V trimmed by 3 bases and J by 6 bases, 15 bases remained unmatched. The CDR3, as DNA: TGTGCCAGCAGCTCCAGACCGACAGGGATAATGGGCGAGCAGTACTTC. It codes for CASSSRPTGIMGEQYF. The variable domain in full, with the rest retrieved from reference TRBV5-6 and TRBJ2-7, is DAGVTQSPTHLIKTRGQQVTLRCSPKSGHDTVSWYQQALGQGPQFIFQYYEEEERQRGNFPDRFSGHQFPNYSSELNVNALLLGDSALYLCASSSRPTGIMGEQYFGPGTRLTVT.

This clone was recorded once. J is TRBJ1-1 and V is TRBV18; D unclear. Germline CDR1 reads KGHSH; CDR2 reads LQKENI. Trimming took 3 bases from V and 1 from J, leaving 6 bases between them. The CDR3 spans 13 residues. CDR3 in amino acids: CASSPSENTEAFF. Written as DNA, the CDR3 is TGTGCCAGCTCACCGTCCGAGAACACTGAAGCTTTCTTT.

The CDR3 DNA reads as TGTGCCAGCAGTGACCCCAGGACAGCCGGCTATGGCTACACCTTC. Translated: CASSDPRTAGYGYTF. V and J are TRBV6-1 and TRBJ1-2, with D possibly matching TRBD1 (6 bases). The V gene's germline CDR1 is MNHNS and CDR2 SASEGT. This CDR3 region has 15 residues. V was clipped by 3 bases and J by 4 bases, with 15 bases between them.

The chain couples TRBV6-4 to TRBJ2-1, with D perhaps matching TRBD1 (5 bases). Trimming shortened V by 4 bases and J by 4 bases, and 14 bases separated the two germline ends. The CDR3 runs 15 residues. Germline V lookup: CDR1 MRHNA, CDR2 SNTAGT. The CDR3 spells CASSASGSRYNEQFF. The CDR3 DNA follows: TGTGCCAGCAGTGCGTCAGGGTCAAGGTACAATGAGCAGTTCTTC.

Only one count was recorded for this clone. The chain couples TRBV5-1 to TRBJ2-7, with D perhaps TRBD1 (6 bases). V was trimmed by 0 bases and J by 2 bases, leaving 15 bases between them. This CDR3 is built from 16 residues. From germline, CDR1 is SGHRS and CDR2 YFSETQ. The CDR3: CASSLARAQGTYEQYF. In nucleotides, the CDR3 is TGCGCCAGCAGCTTGGCCAGAGCGCAGGGGACCTACGAGCAGTACTTC.

The chain carries TRBV7-9 and TRBJ1-1; D unclear. The CDR3 extends over 13 amino acids. Germline V gene sequence: CDR1 SEHNR, CDR2 FQNEAQ (reference sequence). Trimming removed 5 bases at V and 5 bases at J, with 12 bases between. CDR3 loop: CASSPSEGTEAFF. CDR3 bases: TGTGCCAGCAGCCCCTCCGAGGGAACTGAAGCTTTCTTT.

V and J are TRBV10-3 and TRBJ1-1; D call uncertain. This CDR3 has 13 residues. Germline V gives CDR1 ENHRY, CDR2 SYGVKD. Between the trimmed V and J ends, which lost 2 bases and 1 base, there was a span of 5 bases. As DNA, the CDR3 is TGTGCCATCAGTGAGGTCCGGAACACTGAAGCTTTCTTT. Protein: CAISEVRNTEAFF.

The genes are TRBV19 and TRBJ1-1, with TRBD1 as a possible D gene (5 bases). V was shortened by 1 base and J by 3 bases, with 9 bases between the two germline ends. Germline CDR1 LNHDA, CDR2 SQIVND (reference sequence). This CDR3 comprises 14 residues. The CDR3 nucleotides are TGTGCCAGTAGTATAGCCAGGGAGGACACTGAAGCTTTCTTT. Translated: CASSIAREDTEAFF.

The CDR3 DNA follows: TGTGCCAGCAGCTTGGTGCGTTCAGGGGAAGAGACCCAGTACTTC. Protein product: CASSLVRSGEETQYF. The chain carries TRBV5-4 and TRBJ2-5, with D perhaps TRBD1 (6 bases). V lost 0 bases to trimming and J lost 3 bases, with 12 bases between them. The CDR3 loop spans 15 amino acids. Germline V gene data show CDR1 as SGHNT and CDR2 as YYREEE (reference sequence).